This passage covers 30 T cell receptor beta chains from one sample sequenced in a study of blood T cell repertoires in COVID-19. Some clones are missing from TCRdb's copy, which holds only in-frame ones; the method was immunoSEQ multiplex PCR. The table records roughly 80,000 clones, roughly 80% of them present only once. The sample was peripheral blood. These receptors all come from a human donor in a cohort sampled during active COVID-19.

The chain links TRBV5-4 to TRBJ1-2, with TRBD1 matching 7 bases. This CDR3 is 14 amino acids long. The V gene end was trimmed by 1 base and the J gene end by 8 bases; junction bases not matched to a gene: 8. From germline, CDR1 is SGHNT and CDR2 YYREEE (reference sequence). The DNA for the CDR3 is TGTGCCAGCAGCTTGAAGACAGGGAGTAGGGGCTACACCTTC. It is translated as CASSLKTGSRGYTF.

This chain uses TRBV27 with TRBJ2-1; 9 nucleotides align to TRBD2. The germline CDR1 and CDR2 sequences are MNHEY and SMNVEV (reference sequence). Trimming cost V 6 bases and J 5 bases; bases outside gene matches: 8. CDR3 length equals 15 residues. CDR3 amino acids: CASRPLLAGDNEQFF. CDR3 DNA sequence: TGTGCCAGCAGACCCTTATTAGCGGGGGACAATGAGCAGTTCTTC.

The V and J genes are TRBV5-8 and TRBJ1-4, with D hard to call. Germline lookup yields CDR1 SGHTS and CDR2 YDEGEE. This CDR3 contains 16 residues. V was clipped by 0 bases and J by 3 bases, with 12 bases between them. CDR3: CASSLEGRDPNEKLFF. The CDR3 coding sequence is TGTGCCAGCAGCTTGGAAGGCCGGGATCCTAATGAAAAACTGTTTTTT.

V gene TRBV3-1 (or the pseudogene TRBV3-2) combines with J gene TRBJ2-1; a weak D match, TRBD1 (6 bases). The CDR3 runs to 15 residues. V gave up 1 base and J gave up 4 bases, with 11 bases separating them. Germline V CDR1 and CDR2: LGHDT, YNNKEL (reference sequence). For the CDR3, the DNA is TGTGCCAGCAGCCAAGGTACAGGGATTTACAATGAGCAGTTCTTC. Amino acids: CASSQGTGIYNEQFF.

This clone was counted between two and nine times. J is TRBJ2-2 and V is TRBV7-8; 8 nucleotides match TRBD2. The CDR3 runs to 17 residues. Germline V gives CDR1 SGHVS, CDR2 FQNEAQ. V lost 2 bases to trimming and J lost 1 base; unmatched junction nucleotides: 6. The DNA of the CDR3 is TGTGCCAGCAGCTTACCCGGGGGGGCCGGGAACACCGGGGAGCTGTTTTTT. It codes for CASSLPGGAGNTGELFF.

V is TRBV16 and J is TRBJ2-7; possibly TRBD1 for D (6 bases). V was cut by 0 bases and J by 1 base, with 10 bases left in between. Germline CDR1 is KGHSY and CDR2 is FQNENV. CDR3 size: 15 residues. CDR3 sequence reads: CASSQSWTESYEQYF. CDR3 coding DNA: TGTGCCAGCAGCCAATCATGGACAGAGTCCTACGAGCAGTACTTC. The full variable domain, in which reference TRBV16 and TRBJ2-7 provide the parts outside the CDR3, is GEEVAQTPKHLVRGEGQKAKLYCAPIKGHSYVFWYQQVLKNEFKFLISFQNENVFDETGMPKERFSAKCLPNSPCSLEIQATKLEDSAVYFCASSQSWTESYEQYFGPGTRLTVT.

The genes are TRBV28 and TRBJ2-7; TRBD2 matches 8 bases. V lost 6 bases and J lost 5; bases outside the gene matches: 3. Germline V gene sequence: CDR1 MDHEN, CDR2 SYDVKM. The length of the CDR3 is 12 residues. The CDR3 nucleotides read TGTGCCAGCAGATTAGCGGGAAACGAGCAGTACTTC. This translates into CASRLAGNEQYF.

This sequence joins TRBV6-6 and TRBJ2-7; tentatively, D is TRBD1 (6 bases). Per germline, CDR1 MNHNY and CDR2 SVGAGI (reference sequence). The CDR3 sequence is 15 residues long. V lost 0 bases to trimming and J lost 2 bases, with 11 bases between them. CDR3 coding DNA: TGTGCCAGCAGTTACTCCCGGGACAACCCCTACGAGCAGTACTTC. Its protein product is CASSYSRDNPYEQYF.

The rearrangement joins TRBV5-8 to TRBJ1-5, with TRBD1 identical over 8 bases. The germline V gene has CDR1 SGHTS and CDR2 YDEGEE. The trim removed 4 bases at V and 2 bases at J, leaving 8 bases unmatched. CDR3 length: 16 amino acids. The CDR3: CASSAHRGSGNQPQHF. The DNA of the CDR3 is TGTGCCAGCAGCGCCCACAGGGGGTCGGGCAATCAGCCCCAGCATTTT.

The rearrangement joins TRBV9 to TRBJ2-3, with D possibly TRBD2 on 6 matching bases. Germline V lookup: CDR1 SGDLS, CDR2 YYNGEE. V was pared by 5 bases and J by 0 bases, with 7 bases between. There are 13 residues in the CDR3. CDR3 region: CASSSGSTDTQYF. CDR3 DNA: TGTGCCAGCAGTAGCGGAAGCACAGATACGCAGTATTTT.

The J gene is TRBJ2-7, the V gene TRBV19; TRBD2 is a possible D gene (6 bases). CDR1 and CDR2 from the germline V gene are LNHDA and SQIVND (reference sequence). This CDR3 has 12 amino acids. The V end was cut by 1 base, the J end by 6 bases, with 7 bases between. The chain's CDR3 is CASSIGGGEQYF. The CDR3 nucleotides read TGTGCCAGTAGTATAGGGGGAGGCGAGCAGTACTTC.

J is TRBJ1-4 and V is TRBV25-1; weak D call: TRBD1 (5 bases). The CDR3 sequence is 15 residues long. Trimming pared 8 bases from V and 8 bases from J, leaving 21 bases between. Germline lookup yields CDR1 MGHDK and CDR2 SYGVNS. CDR3 sequence: CASAGHGGVREKLFF. DNA for the CDR3: TGTGCCAGCGCAGGACACGGGGGTGTAAGGGAAAAACTGTTTTTT.

The J gene is TRBJ1-6, the V gene TRBV6-5; the match to TRBD1 covers 7 bases. Trimming cost V 8 bases and J 6 bases; bases outside gene matches: 4. In germline, CDR1 is MNHEY, CDR2 SVGAGI. CDR3 length: 13 amino acids. The CDR3 sequence is CASGTDLNSPLHF. The DNA of the CDR3 is TGTGCCAGCGGGACAGACCTTAATTCACCCCTCCACTTT.

This chain connects TRBV18 to TRBJ2-2; 7 bases map to TRBD1. Trimming cost V 2 bases and J 8 bases; bases outside gene matches: 8. The CDR3 runs 15 residues. Germline CDR1 reads KGHSH; CDR2 reads LQKENI. The CDR3: CASSPKGTVPGELFF. The CDR3 region has the DNA TGTGCCAGCTCACCAAAAGGGACAGTCCCAGGGGAGCTGTTTTTT.

V gene TRBV6-5 combines with J gene TRBJ1-3, with D perhaps TRBD1 (6 bases). Germline assignment: CDR1 MNHEY and CDR2 SVGAGI. The CDR3 sequence is 14 residues long. The ends were cut back, 6 bases at V and 0 bases at J, with 9 bases in the middle. CDR3 in DNA: TGTGCCAGCAGGCTACAGGGCTCTGGAAACACCATATATTTT. This gives the protein CASRLQGSGNTIYF.

This clone came up a few times. The V and J genes are TRBV7-9 and TRBJ1-4; D might be TRBD1 (6 bases). The CDR3 sequence is 14 residues long. Looked up from germline, CDR1 is SEHNR and CDR2 is FQNEAQ (reference sequence). The ends were cut back, 0 bases at V and 4 bases at J, with 6 bases in the middle. The CDR3 sequence: CASSLARGNEKLFF. DNA of the CDR3: TGTGCCAGCAGCTTAGCCAGGGGTAATGAAAAACTGTTTTTT.

The rearrangement uses TRBV15 and TRBJ2-7, with D perhaps TRBD1 (5 bases). The V and J ends lost 0 bases and 6 bases respectively, with 12 bases between them. This CDR3 has 14 residues. Germline loops: CDR1 LNHNV, CDR2 YYDKDF (reference sequence). DNA for the CDR3: TGTGCCACCAGCAGAGATTACGCAGGGTCCGAGCAGTACTTC. It yields the protein CATSRDYAGSEQYF.

The V and J genes are TRBV5-1 and TRBJ1-1; D not certain. V lost 0 bases to trimming and J lost 0 bases, with 6 bases between them. The CDR3 loop spans 14 amino acids. Germline CDR1 SGHRS, CDR2 YFSETQ. Written as DNA, the CDR3 is TGCGCCAGCAGCTTGGACGCTATGAACACTGAAGCTTTCTTT. Protein: CASSLDAMNTEAFF. The whole variable domain, filled in from reference TRBV5-1 and TRBJ1-1, reads KAGVTQTPRYLIKTRGQQVTLSCSPISGHRSVSWYQQTPGQGLQFLFEYFSETQRNKGNFPGRFSGRQFSNSRSEMNVSTLELGDSALYLCASSLDAMNTEAFFGQGTRLTVV.

V and J are TRBV19 and TRBJ2-4; the match to TRBD1 covers 7 bases. The CDR3 totals 19 residues. After removal of 3 bases from V and 1 base from J, the junction contained 15 bases not matched to a gene. Germline CDR1 and CDR2: LNHDA and SQIVND (reference sequence). The CDR3 here is CASSIRKGASPAAKNIQYF. The DNA of the CDR3 is TGTGCCAGTAGTATTAGAAAGGGGGCTTCGCCGGCGGCCAAAAACATTCAGTACTTC.

The rearrangement joins TRBV3-1 (or the pseudogene TRBV3-2) to TRBJ2-5; the D gene is possibly TRBD2 (5 bases). Per germline, CDR1 LGHDT and CDR2 YNNKEL (reference sequence). The length of the CDR3 is 12 residues. V was cut by 6 bases and J by 7 bases, with 12 bases left in between. The CDR3 nucleotides read TGTGCCAGCAGTCAGAGCGCGGGGACCCAGTACTTC. Its translation is CASSQSAGTQYF.

CDR3 region: CASSDRGSNQPQHF. In nucleotides, the CDR3 is TGTGCCAGCAGTGACAGGGGGAGCAATCAGCCCCAGCATTTT. J is TRBJ1-5 and V is TRBV3-1 (or the pseudogene TRBV3-2), with TRBD1 identical over 9 bases. Trimming took 6 bases from V and 1 from J; bases not matched to a gene: 1. The CDR3 extends over 14 amino acids. From germline, CDR1 is LGHDT and CDR2 YNNKEL (reference sequence).

The chain employs TRBV12-5 and TRBJ2-2, with 12 bases aligning to TRBD2. The J segment lost 4 bases and the V segment lost 6 bases, leaving 3 bases of the junction unmatched. Germline-derived CDR1 and CDR2 are LGHNT and FRNRAP. This CDR3 has 15 residues. CDR3 region: CASGPGLAGTGELFF. In DNA, the CDR3 is TGTGCTAGTGGCCCGGGACTAGCGGGCACCGGGGAGCTGTTTTTT.

The genes are TRBV9 and TRBJ2-3; D remains unclear. Trimming removed 0 bases at V and 4 bases at J, with 9 bases between. There are 14 residues in the CDR3. Per the germline V gene, CDR1 is SGDLS and CDR2 is YYNGEE. The CDR3 DNA reads TGTGCCAGCAGCGTAGGACCCGGGTCAGATACGCAGTATTTT. It encodes CASSVGPGSDTQYF.

This chain uses TRBV6-5 with TRBJ2-5; D is perhaps TRBD1 (6 bases). Germline CDR1 is MNHEY and CDR2 is SVGAGI. V gave up 11 bases and J gave up 5 bases, with 15 bases separating them. CDR3 length: 12 amino acids. The CDR3 spells CAGNRVGETQYF. The CDR3 DNA is TGTGCCGGGAACAGGGTTGGCGAGACCCAGTACTTC.

The rearrangement joins TRBV18 to TRBJ2-6; D unresolved. CDR1 KGHSH and CDR2 LQKENI come from the germline V gene. V gave up 3 bases and J gave up 3 bases, with 9 bases separating them. The CDR3 is 15 residues long. The CDR3 reads CASSPWSGGANVLTF. In DNA, the CDR3 is TGTGCCAGCTCACCTTGGTCCGGTGGGGCCAACGTCCTGACTTTC. The full variable domain, completed using reference TRBV18 and TRBJ2-6, is NAGVMQNPRHLVRRRGQEARLRCSPMKGHSHVYWYRQLPEEGLKFMVYLQKENIIDESGMPKERFSAEFPKEGPSILRIQQVVRGDSAAYFCASSPWSGGANVLTFGAGSRLTVL.

The CDR3 sequence is CASSFQGGSNEKLFF. The CDR3 DNA reads TGTGCCAGCAGCTTCCAAGGGGGCTCGAATGAAAAACTGTTTTTT. This sequence joins TRBV11-2 and TRBJ1-4; 7 bases fit TRBD1. V dropped 3 bases and J dropped 5; count of bases not matched to a gene: 6. CDR1 SGHAT and CDR2 FQNNGV come from the germline V gene. The CDR3 loop spans 15 amino acids.

The DNA of the CDR3 is TGTGCCAGCAGAACACAGGGTCGGACTGAAGCTTTCTTT. Translated: CASRTQGRTEAFF. The chain couples TRBV2 to TRBJ1-1; D is perhaps TRBD1 (6 bases). V was cut by 6 bases and J by 5 bases, with 13 bases left in between. There are 13 residues in the CDR3. CDR1 and CDR2 (germline): SNHLY, FYNNEI.

The rearrangement uses TRBV7-9 and TRBJ2-3; tentatively, D is TRBD2 (5 bases). The CDR3 is 14 amino acids. The germline CDR1 and CDR2 sequences are SEHNR and FQNEAQ (reference sequence). V was cut by 3 bases and J by 9 bases, with 16 bases left in between. The CDR3 region has the DNA TGTGCCAGCAGCTTCAGTGGCGGGCTCCCAACGCAGTATTTT. Its translation: CASSFSGGLPTQYF.

The chain is built from TRBV30 and TRBJ2-3; the D gene is possibly TRBD1 (5 bases). The germline CDR1 and CDR2 sequences are GTSNPN and SVGIG (reference sequence). The CDR3 is made up of 13 amino acids. Trimming stripped 4 bases from V and 8 bases from J, with 16 bases between. Here the CDR3 reads CAWTDLGPGTQYF. The DNA of the CDR3 is TGTGCCTGGACAGATCTGGGGCCGGGTACGCAGTATTTT.

The chain combines TRBV28 with TRBJ1-5; possibly TRBD1 for D (5 bases). The CDR3 sequence is 15 residues long. The V gene lost 3 bases and the J gene lost 2 bases, with 11 bases spanning the gap. Germline V lookup: CDR1 MDHEN, CDR2 SYDVKM. The CDR3 sequence: CASSFSGGGNQPQHF. CDR3 nucleotides: TGTGCCAGCAGTTTCTCCGGGGGGGGCAATCAGCCCCAGCATTTT.